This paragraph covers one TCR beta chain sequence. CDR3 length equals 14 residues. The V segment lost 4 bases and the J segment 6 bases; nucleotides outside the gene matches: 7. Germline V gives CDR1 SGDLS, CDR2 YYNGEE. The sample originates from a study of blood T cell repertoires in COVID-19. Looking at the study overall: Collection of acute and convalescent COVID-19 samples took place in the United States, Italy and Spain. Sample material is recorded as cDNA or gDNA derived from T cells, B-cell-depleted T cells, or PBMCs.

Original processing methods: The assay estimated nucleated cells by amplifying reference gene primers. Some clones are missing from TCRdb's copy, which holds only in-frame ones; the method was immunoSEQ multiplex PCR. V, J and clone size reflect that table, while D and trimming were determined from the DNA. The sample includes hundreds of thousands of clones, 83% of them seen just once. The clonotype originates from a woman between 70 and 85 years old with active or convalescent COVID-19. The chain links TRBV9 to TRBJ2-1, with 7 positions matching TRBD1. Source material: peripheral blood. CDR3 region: CASSLGGRFNEQFF. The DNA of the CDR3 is TGTGCCAGCAGCTTAGGGGGCCGTTTCAATGAGCAGTTCTTC.